The 18 T cell receptor beta chains below come from one sample, sequenced in a study of technical replicates of blood from several donors. Some clones are missing from TCRdb's copy, which holds only in-frame ones; the method was immunoSEQ multiplex PCR. The sample carries 75,000 to 95,000 clones, about 90% recorded once. The specimen was T cells isolated from PBMCs. These receptors were collected from a human donor in good health.

V is TRBV5-1 and J is TRBJ2-7; 9 bases agree with TRBD2. Germline lookup yields CDR1 SGHRS and CDR2 YFSETQ. Unmatched junction bases numbered 6, after V lost 3 bases and J lost 5 bases. The CDR3 totals 14 residues. The CDR3 region is CASSWVAGVDEQYF. The CDR3 bases are TGCGCCAGCAGCTGGGTAGCGGGAGTGGACGAGCAGTACTTC.

This CDR3 reads CATSRGRQGRDLGANVLTF. The CDR3 nucleotides are TGTGCCACCAGCAGGGGACGCCAGGGGAGGGACCTTGGGGCCAACGTCCTGACTTTC. The rearrangement joins TRBV15 to TRBJ2-6, with D maybe TRBD2 (7 bases). The CDR3 contains 19 residues. In germline, CDR1 is LNHNV, CDR2 YYDKDF (reference sequence). V lost 3 bases and J lost 3, with 21 bases in between.

As DNA, the CDR3 is TGTGCCAGCAGCCTGGGGGGGCCGGGACTAGTTTCCTACGAGCAGTACTTC. Encoded protein: CASSLGGPGLVSYEQYF. The V gene is TRBV9, the J gene TRBJ2-7; 8 nucleotides agree with TRBD2. The CDR3 has 17 amino acids. Germline CDR1 is SGDLS and CDR2 is YYNGEE. The ends lost 4 bases at V and 1 base at J; junction bases unmatched: 13. Filled out from reference TRBV9 and TRBJ2-7, the complete variable domain reads DSGVTQTPKHLITATGQRVTLRCSPRSGDLSVYWYQQSLDQGLQFLIQYYNGEERAKGNILERFSAQQFPDLHSELNLSSLELGDSALYFCASSLGGPGLVSYEQYFGPGTRLTVT.

This rearrangement joins TRBV6-1 to TRBJ1-1; 7 bases match TRBD1. With 4 bases clipped from V and 1 base from J, the junction kept 12 bases outside the gene matches. CDR1 is MNHNS and CDR2 is SASEGT in the germline V gene. CDR3 size: 17 residues. The CDR3 reads CASSVFGRDSSNTEAFF. CDR3 sequence (DNA): TGTGCCAGCAGTGTTTTCGGTCGGGACAGCTCGAACACTGAAGCTTTCTTT.

The chain employs TRBV14 and TRBJ1-4; possible D gene TRBD1, 5 bases. The CDR3 is made up of 16 amino acids. V was shortened by 0 bases and J by 8 bases, with 16 bases between the two germline ends. Per germline, CDR1 SGHDN and CDR2 FVKESK. CDR3 coding DNA: TGTGCCAGCAGCCAAGATTACGGGGGTTTGAACGAAAAACTGTTTTTT. This codes for CASSQDYGGLNEKLFF.

V and J are TRBV4-2 and TRBJ2-1; 7 positions match TRBD2. In germline, CDR1 is LGHNA, CDR2 YNFKEQ. The V segment lost 2 bases and the J segment 3 bases; nucleotides outside the gene matches: 1. CDR3 size: 14 residues. The CDR3 region has the DNA TGTGCCAGCAGCCAATTAGCGGGCTACAATGAGCAGTTCTTC. This sequence encodes CASSQLAGYNEQFF.

The chain employs TRBV4-1 and TRBJ2-7, with TRBD1 matching 7 bases. The CDR3 is 14 residues long. Germline V gene data show CDR1 as MGHRA and CDR2 as YSYEKL. The V gene end was trimmed by 4 bases and the J gene end by 3 bases; junction bases not matched to a gene: 6. CDR3 in DNA: TGCGCCAGCAGCCGAATCTCAGGGGGCTACGAGCAGTACTTC. It specifies CASSRISGGYEQYF.

V and J are TRBV12-5 and TRBJ2-3; D unresolved. Germline V gene lookup returns CDR1 LGHNT and CDR2 FRNRAP. There are 12 residues in the CDR3. V shed 0 bases and J shed 5 bases, with 3 bases lying between them. CDR3 sequence (DNA): TGTGCTAGTGGTTTGGTTAGAGATACGCAGTATTTT. Protein sequence: CASGLVRDTQYF.

The chain couples TRBV5-1 to TRBJ1-4; TRBD1 agrees at 10 bases. Germline-derived CDR1 and CDR2 are SGHRS and YFSETQ. V lost 7 bases, J lost 6 bases, and 6 bases stayed unmatched. This CDR3 spans 14 amino acids. CDR3 sequence reads: CASAPGTGDEKLFF. CDR3 sequence (DNA): TGCGCCAGCGCCCCCGGGACAGGGGATGAAAAACTGTTTTTT.

This clone was detected once. This rearrangement joins TRBV11-2 to TRBJ2-1, with 9 bases matching TRBD2. The CDR3 spans 14 residues. Germline V lookup: CDR1 SGHAT, CDR2 FQNNGV. V lost 5 bases and J lost 10; bases outside the gene matches: 9. The CDR3, as DNA: TGTGCCAGCAGCCCAGTGGGACTAGCAGCCGAGCAGTTCTTC. Amino acids: CASSPVGLAAEQFF.

The chain has TRBV10-3 and TRBJ2-7; TRBD1 is a possible D gene (6 bases). Germline assignment: CDR1 ENHRY and CDR2 SYGVKD. This CDR3 has 16 amino acids. V lost 5 bases and J 0 bases, leaving 17 bases between the germline ends. CDR3 in amino acids: CAISNRDLAHSYEQYF. CDR3 sequence (DNA): TGTGCCATCAGTAACAGGGATCTTGCCCACTCCTACGAGCAGTACTTC.

The chain combines TRBV23-1 with TRBJ2-1, with D maybe TRBD2 (6 bases). TRBV23-1 is marked as an open reading frame, function uncertain. V lost 3 bases to trimming and J lost 0 bases, with 12 bases between them. This CDR3 is 16 amino acids long. The CDR3 coding sequence is TGCGCCAGCAGTCATTCGGAGGGAAGCTCCTACAATGAGCAGTTCTTC. Residues: CASSHSEGSSYNEQFF.

V usage is TRBV4-1 and J usage is TRBJ1-1; D is uncertain. The V gene's germline CDR1 is MGHRA and CDR2 YSYEKL. This CDR3 spans 15 amino acids. V gave up 0 bases and J gave up 1 base, with 9 bases separating them. Here the CDR3 reads CASSQDPGSNTEAFF. Written as DNA, the CDR3 is TGCGCCAGCAGCCAAGATCCCGGGTCGAACACTGAAGCTTTCTTT.

In this sample, this clone turned up a few times. V and J are TRBV19 and TRBJ1-5; D is ambiguous. CDR3 length equals 15 residues. Trimming cost V 5 bases and J 2 bases, with 13 bases left between them. Per the germline V gene, CDR1 is LNHDA and CDR2 is SQIVND (reference sequence). The CDR3 DNA reads TGTGCCAGTAGTCTCCACAGTATCGGCAATCAGCCCCAGCATTTT. Translating gives CASSLHSIGNQPQHF.

The rearrangement links TRBV6-1 to TRBJ2-7, with TRBD1 matching over 7 bases. With V trimmed by 3 bases and J by 3 bases, 5 bases remained unmatched. The CDR3 covers 14 residues. Germline V lookup: CDR1 MNHNS, CDR2 SASEGT. CDR3 nucleotide sequence: TGTGCCAGCAGTGATTGGACAGGTCTCTACGAGCAGTACTTC. This sequence encodes CASSDWTGLYEQYF.

The chain employs TRBV4-1 and TRBJ2-7, with 13 positions matching TRBD2. The germline gives CDR1 MGHRA, CDR2 YSYEKL. Unmatched junction bases numbered 1, after V lost 9 bases and J lost 2 bases. CDR3 length equals 13 residues. Here the CDR3 DNA reads TGCGCCAGGACTAGCGGGAGGACCTACGAGCAGTACTTC. Protein sequence: CARTSGRTYEQYF.

This clone was seen only once. The chain links TRBV11-2 to TRBJ2-7, with 7 positions matching TRBD1. The CDR3 is made up of 19 amino acids. Per germline, CDR1 SGHAT and CDR2 FQNNGV. V dropped 5 bases and J dropped 4; count of bases not matched to a gene: 23. CDR3 region: CASSVTKSVSLGQRYEQYF. In DNA, the CDR3 is TGTGCCAGCAGCGTAACTAAATCAGTGTCGCTGGGACAGAGGTACGAGCAGTACTTC.

V is TRBV13 and J is TRBJ1-3, with 8 bases identical to TRBD1. The ends lost 4 bases at V and 2 bases at J; junction bases unmatched: 1. Germline loops: CDR1 PRHDT, CDR2 FYEKMQ (reference sequence). This CDR3 contains 14 residues. The chain's CDR3 is CASSSDRAGNTIYF. The CDR3 coding sequence is TGTGCCAGCAGCTCGGACAGGGCTGGAAACACCATATATTTT.